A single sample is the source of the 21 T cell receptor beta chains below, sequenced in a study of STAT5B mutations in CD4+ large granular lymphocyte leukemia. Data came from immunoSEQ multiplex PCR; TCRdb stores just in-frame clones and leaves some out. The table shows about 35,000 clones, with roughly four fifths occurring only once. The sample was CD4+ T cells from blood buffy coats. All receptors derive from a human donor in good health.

Here the CDR3 reads CASSESPGRYTDTQYF. Written as DNA, the CDR3 is TGTGCCAGCAGTGAGTCACCGGGACGATACACAGATACGCAGTATTTT. The chain couples TRBV25-1 to TRBJ2-3; either TRBD1 or TRBD2 may fit D (5 bases each). Germline assignment: CDR1 MGHDK and CDR2 SYGVNS. V was cut by 3 bases and J by 2 bases, with 15 bases left in between. This CDR3 region has 16 residues.

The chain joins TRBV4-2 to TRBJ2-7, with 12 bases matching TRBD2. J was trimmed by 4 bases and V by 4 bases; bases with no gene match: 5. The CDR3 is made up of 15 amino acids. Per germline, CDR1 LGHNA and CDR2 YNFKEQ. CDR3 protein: CASSRTTSGSYEQYF. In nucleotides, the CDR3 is TGTGCCAGCAGCCGGACGACTAGCGGGAGTTACGAGCAGTACTTC.

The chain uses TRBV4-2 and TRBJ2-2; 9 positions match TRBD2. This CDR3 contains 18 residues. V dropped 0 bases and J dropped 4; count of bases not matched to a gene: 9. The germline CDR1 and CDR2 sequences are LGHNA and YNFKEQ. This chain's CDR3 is CASSQESMASGTTGELFF. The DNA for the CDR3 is TGTGCCAGCAGCCAAGAGAGCATGGCTAGCGGGACCACCGGGGAGCTGTTTTTT.

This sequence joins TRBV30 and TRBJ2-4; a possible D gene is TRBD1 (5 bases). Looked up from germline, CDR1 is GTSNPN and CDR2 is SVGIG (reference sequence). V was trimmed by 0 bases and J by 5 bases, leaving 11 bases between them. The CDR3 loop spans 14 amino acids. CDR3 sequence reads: CAWSVNRQQNIQYF. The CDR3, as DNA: TGTGCCTGGAGTGTAAATCGACAGCAAAACATTCAGTACTTC.

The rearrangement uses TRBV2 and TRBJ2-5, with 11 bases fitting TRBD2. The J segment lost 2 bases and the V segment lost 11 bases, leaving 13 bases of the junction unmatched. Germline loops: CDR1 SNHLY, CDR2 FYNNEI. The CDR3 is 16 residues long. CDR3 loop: CALNRLAGGGQETQYF. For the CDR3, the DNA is TGTGCCCTAAACCGGCTAGCGGGGGGCGGGCAAGAGACCCAGTACTTC.

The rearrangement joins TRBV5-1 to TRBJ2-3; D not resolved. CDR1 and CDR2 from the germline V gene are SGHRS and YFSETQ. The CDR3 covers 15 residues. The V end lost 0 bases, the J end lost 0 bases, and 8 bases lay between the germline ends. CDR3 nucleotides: TGCGCCAGCAGCTTGGACAGCCCTAGCACAGATACGCAGTATTTT. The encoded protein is CASSLDSPSTDTQYF.

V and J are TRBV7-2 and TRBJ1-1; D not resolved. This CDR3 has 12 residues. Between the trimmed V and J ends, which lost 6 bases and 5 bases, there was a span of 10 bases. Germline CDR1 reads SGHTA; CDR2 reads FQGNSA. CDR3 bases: TGTGCCAGCAGTCTCGCGGGGACTGAAGCTTTCTTT. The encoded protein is CASSLAGTEAFF.

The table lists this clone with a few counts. The CDR3 DNA follows: TGTGCCAGTAGTATCCGGACAGGGAATCAGCCCCAGCATTTT. Residues: CASSIRTGNQPQHF. The rearrangement joins TRBV19 to TRBJ1-5, with TRBD1 matching over 8 bases. The CDR3 totals 14 residues. Germline V gene sequence: CDR1 LNHDA, CDR2 SQIVND (reference sequence). The V gene end was trimmed by 3 bases and the J gene end by 4 bases; junction bases not matched to a gene: 2. Full variable domain (remainder filled in from reference TRBV19 and TRBJ1-5): DGGITQSPKYLFRKEGQNVTLSCEQNLNHDAMYWYRQDPGQGLRLIYYSQIVNDFQKGDIAEGYSVSREKKESFPLTVTSAQKNPTAFYLCASSIRTGNQPQHFGDGTRLSIL.

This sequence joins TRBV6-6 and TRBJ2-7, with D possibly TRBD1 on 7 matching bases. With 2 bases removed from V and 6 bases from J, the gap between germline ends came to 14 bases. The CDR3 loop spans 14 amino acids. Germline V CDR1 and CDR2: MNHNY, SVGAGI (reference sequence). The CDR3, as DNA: TGTGCCAGCAGTTACCAGGGGGGTGGGTTCGAGCAGTACTTC. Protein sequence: CASSYQGGGFEQYF.

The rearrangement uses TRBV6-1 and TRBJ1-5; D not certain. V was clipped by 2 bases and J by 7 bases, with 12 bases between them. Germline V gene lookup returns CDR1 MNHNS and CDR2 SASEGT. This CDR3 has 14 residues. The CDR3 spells CASSERAVNQPQHF. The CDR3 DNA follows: TGTGCCAGCAGTGAAAGGGCAGTTAACCAGCCCCAGCATTTT.

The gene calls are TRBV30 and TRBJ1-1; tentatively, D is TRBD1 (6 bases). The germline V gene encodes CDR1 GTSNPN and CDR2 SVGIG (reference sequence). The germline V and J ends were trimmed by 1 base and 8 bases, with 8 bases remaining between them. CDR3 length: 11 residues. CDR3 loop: CAWSAGGEAFF. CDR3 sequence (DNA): TGTGCCTGGAGTGCCGGGGGCGAAGCTTTCTTT.

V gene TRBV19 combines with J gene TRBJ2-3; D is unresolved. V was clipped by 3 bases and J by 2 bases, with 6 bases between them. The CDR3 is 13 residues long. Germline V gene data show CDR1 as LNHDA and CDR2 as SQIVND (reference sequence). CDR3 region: CASSIYTTDTQYF. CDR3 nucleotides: TGTGCCAGTAGTATTTATACCACAGATACGCAGTATTTT.

The chain's CDR3 is CASGLVIGRGLLVSSYNEQFF. In nucleotides, the CDR3 is TGTGCTAGTGGTTTGGTAATCGGCAGGGGCCTTCTGGTGAGCTCCTACAATGAGCAGTTCTTC. V and J are TRBV12-5 and TRBJ2-1, with D tentatively TRBD1 (6 bases). The CDR3 spans 21 residues. The ends were cut back, 0 bases at V and 0 bases at J, with 24 bases in the middle. Germline V gene data show CDR1 as LGHNT and CDR2 as FRNRAP. The full variable domain, its missing parts supplied by reference TRBV12-5 and TRBJ2-1, is DARVTQTPRHKVTEMGQEVTMRCQPILGHNTVFWYRQTMMQGLELLAYFRNRAPLDDSGMPKDRFSAEMPDATLATLKIQPSEPRDSAVYFCASGLVIGRGLLVSSYNEQFFGPGTRLTVL.

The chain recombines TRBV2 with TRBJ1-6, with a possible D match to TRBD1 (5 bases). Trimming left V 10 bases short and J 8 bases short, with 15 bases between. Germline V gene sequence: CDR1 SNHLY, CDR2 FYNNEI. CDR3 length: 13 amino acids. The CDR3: CATRAGPDSPLHF. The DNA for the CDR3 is TGTGCCACCCGGGCGGGGCCCGATTCACCCCTCCACTTT.

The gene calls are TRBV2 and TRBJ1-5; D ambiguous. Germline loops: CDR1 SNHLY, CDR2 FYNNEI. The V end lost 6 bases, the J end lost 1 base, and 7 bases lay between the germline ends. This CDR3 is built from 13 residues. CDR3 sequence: CASRISSNQPQHF. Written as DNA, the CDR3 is TGTGCCAGCAGAATCAGCAGCAATCAGCCCCAGCATTTT.

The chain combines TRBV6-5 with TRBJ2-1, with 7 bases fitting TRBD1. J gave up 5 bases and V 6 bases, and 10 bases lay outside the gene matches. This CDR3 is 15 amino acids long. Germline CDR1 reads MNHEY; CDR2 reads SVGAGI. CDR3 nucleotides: TGTGCCAGCAGCAGGGACAGACAGAACCACAATGAGCAGTTCTTC. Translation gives CASSRDRQNHNEQFF.

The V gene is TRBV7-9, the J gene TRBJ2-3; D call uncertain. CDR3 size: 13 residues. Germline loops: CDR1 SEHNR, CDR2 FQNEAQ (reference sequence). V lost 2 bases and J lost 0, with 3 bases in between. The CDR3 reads CASSLPSTDTQYF. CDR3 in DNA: TGTGCCAGCAGCTTACCGAGCACAGATACGCAGTATTTT.

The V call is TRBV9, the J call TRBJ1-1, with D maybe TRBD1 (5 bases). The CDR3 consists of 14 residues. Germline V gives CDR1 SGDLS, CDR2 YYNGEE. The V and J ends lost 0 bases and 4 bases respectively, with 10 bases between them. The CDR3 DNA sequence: TGTGCCAGCAGCGTAGGGGAAGGGGCCACTGAAGCTTTCTTT. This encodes CASSVGEGATEAFF. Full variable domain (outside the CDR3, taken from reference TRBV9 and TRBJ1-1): DSGVTQTPKHLITATGQRVTLRCSPRSGDLSVYWYQQSLDQGLQFLIQYYNGEERAKGNILERFSAQQFPDLHSELNLSSLELGDSALYFCASSVGEGATEAFFGQGTRLTVV.

Here the CDR3 reads CASSAHPGGASGANVLTF. CDR3 sequence (DNA): TGTGCCAGCAGCGCGCACCCGGGGGGCGCTTCTGGGGCCAACGTCCTGACTTTC. The chain links TRBV9 to TRBJ2-6, with TRBD2 as a possible D gene (7 bases). From germline, CDR1 is SGDLS and CDR2 YYNGEE. The CDR3 runs 18 residues. V was shortened by 3 bases and J by 1 base, with 17 bases between the two germline ends.

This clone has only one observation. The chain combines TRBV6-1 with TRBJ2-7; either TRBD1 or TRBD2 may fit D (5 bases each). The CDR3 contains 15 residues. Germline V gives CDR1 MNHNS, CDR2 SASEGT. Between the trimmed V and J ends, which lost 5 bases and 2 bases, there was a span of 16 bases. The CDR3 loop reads CASSTAGTSTYEQYF. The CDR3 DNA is TGTGCCAGCAGTACGGCCGGGACCAGCACCTACGAGCAGTACTTC.

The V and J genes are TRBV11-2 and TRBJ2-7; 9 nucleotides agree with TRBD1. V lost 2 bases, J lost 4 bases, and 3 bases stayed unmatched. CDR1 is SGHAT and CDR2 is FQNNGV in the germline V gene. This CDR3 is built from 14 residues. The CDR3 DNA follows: TGTGCCAGCAGCTTATGGGGACAGGGATACGAGCAGTACTTC. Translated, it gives CASSLWGQGYEQYF.